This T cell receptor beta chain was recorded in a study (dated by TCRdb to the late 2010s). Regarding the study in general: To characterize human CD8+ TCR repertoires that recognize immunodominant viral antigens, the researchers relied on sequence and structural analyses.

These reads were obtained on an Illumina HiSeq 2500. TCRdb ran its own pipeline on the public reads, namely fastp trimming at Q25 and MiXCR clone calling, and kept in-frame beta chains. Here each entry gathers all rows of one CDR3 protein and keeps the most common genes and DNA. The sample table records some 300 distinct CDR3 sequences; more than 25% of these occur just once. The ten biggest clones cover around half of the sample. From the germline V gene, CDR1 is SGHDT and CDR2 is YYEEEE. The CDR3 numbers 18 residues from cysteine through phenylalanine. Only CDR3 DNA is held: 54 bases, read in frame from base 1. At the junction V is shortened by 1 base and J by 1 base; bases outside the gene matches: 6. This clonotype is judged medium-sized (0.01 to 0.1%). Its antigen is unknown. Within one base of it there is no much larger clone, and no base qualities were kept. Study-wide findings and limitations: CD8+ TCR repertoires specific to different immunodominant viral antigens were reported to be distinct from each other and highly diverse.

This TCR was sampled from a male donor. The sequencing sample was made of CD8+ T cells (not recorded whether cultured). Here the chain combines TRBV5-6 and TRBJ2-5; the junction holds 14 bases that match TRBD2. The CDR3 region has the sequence CASSLRTSGGHVQETQYF. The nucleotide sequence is TGTGCCAGCAGCTTGAGGACTAGCGGGGGGCATGTCCAAGAGACCCAGTACTTC.